This T cell receptor beta chain came from a study of T cell repertoires in cytomegalovirus infection. MiXCR, run by TCRdb on the reads, gives a single entry per CDR3 protein. The top ten clones hold around an eighth of a sample with fewer than 1,000,000 distinct CDR3 sequences, roughly a third of them seen once. Comments on this clonotype: Its antigen is unidentified.

Study-wide findings and caveats: Dominant in the ex vivo response were TCR beta clonotypes restricted by HLA-C and specific for CMV.

The TCR sequence derives from a human donor in good health (CMV status not recorded). Some clones in this sample may be carry-over from other donors' samples. This specimen was cultured CD8+ T cells from PBMCs, taken from culture after CMV antigen stimulation.

The CDR3 nucleotides are TGTGCCAGCAGCGGAGAGGTAAACTACTACGAGCAGTACTTC. Protein: CASSGEVNYYEQYF. This sequence joins TRBV5-6 and TRBJ2-7, with no clear D. Germline V gives CDR1 SGHDT, CDR2 YYEEEE. V was trimmed by 4 bases and J by 3 bases, leaving 14 bases between them. This CDR3 comprises 14 residues.